The next 27 T cell receptor beta chains were all read from a single sample in a study of CD8 T cells in ankylosing spondylitis. Study-wide findings and caveats: About 8 highly homologous variants made up a TCR beta motif, and this motif appeared characteristic of ankylosing spondylitis blood.

These receptors have no identified antigens. A single record per CDR3 protein comes from TCRdb applying MiXCR to the 5' RACE reads. Among roughly 400,000 distinct CDR3 sequences listed, about a fifth were seen once. The sample consisted of blood, either unsorted or a sorted T cell fraction (not recorded which). The receptor set was obtained from a male donor with ankylosing spondylitis.

This rearrangement joins TRBV13 to TRBJ2-1, with 7 positions matching TRBD1. Germline V gives CDR1 PRHDT, CDR2 FYEKMQ (reference sequence). V lost 5 bases, J lost 9 bases, and 7 bases stayed unmatched. The CDR3 extends over 13 amino acids. DNA for the CDR3: TGTGCCAGCAGCCCCGAGGGGGCTAGTGAGCAGTTCTTC. It translates to CASSPEGASEQFF.

The CDR3 here is CASSQPRGHVAGGYNEQFF. CDR3 DNA: TGTGCCAGCAGCCAACCTCGGGGTCACGTAGCGGGAGGATACAATGAGCAGTTCTTC. The chain carries TRBV3-1 and TRBJ2-1, with 10 bases matching TRBD2. The V segment lost 2 bases and the J segment 4 bases; nucleotides outside the gene matches: 14. The CDR3 runs to 19 residues. CDR1 and CDR2 (germline): LGHDT, YNNKEL (reference sequence).

The chain has TRBV6-1 and TRBJ2-7; either TRBD1 or TRBD2 may supply D (5 bases each). V lost 6 bases and J 7 bases, leaving 19 bases between the germline ends. Per the germline V gene, CDR1 is MNHNS and CDR2 is SASEGT. CDR3 length: 14 amino acids. Written as DNA, the CDR3 is TGTGCCAGCAGAAATCCGGGACCCCTGGGGGAGCAGTACTTC. Encoded protein: CASRNPGPLGEQYF.

This clonotype appeared a few times. The chain employs TRBV6-5 and TRBJ2-7; 10 bases fit TRBD2. V trimming: 4 bases; J trimming: 2 bases; junction bases outside the gene matches: 11. This CDR3 contains 17 residues. CDR1 MNHEY and CDR2 SVGAGI come from the germline V gene. DNA of the CDR3: TGTGCCAGCAGTTCCCCCTCGACTAGCGGGTTCCCCTACGAGCAGTACTTC. Protein: CASSSPSTSGFPYEQYF.

V and J are TRBV21-1 and TRBJ2-4; the table's TRBD1 call for D was not verified on the DNA. TRBV21-1 counts as a pseudogene. The CDR3 is made up of 14 amino acids. The chain's CDR3 is CADRQNLAKNIQYF. CDR3 nucleotide sequence: TGTGCAGACCGACAGAACCTAGCCAAAAACATTCAGTACTTC.

The chain combines TRBV10-3 with TRBJ1-5; 7 bases agree with TRBD1. Germline V lookup: CDR1 ENHRY, CDR2 SYGVKD. The CDR3 is 15 amino acids. Trimming cost V 3 bases and J 4 bases; bases outside gene matches: 6. CDR3 loop: CAISERDSQNQPQHF. Written as DNA, the CDR3 is TGTGCCATCAGTGAACGGGACAGCCAGAATCAGCCCCAGCATTTT.

In this sample, this clonotype turned up many times. The rearrangement joins TRBV28 to TRBJ2-1, with 14 positions matching TRBD2. Germline CDR1 and CDR2: MDHEN and SYDVKM. V was pared by 10 bases and J by 5 bases, with 7 bases of the junction left unmatched. This CDR3 region has 15 residues. The CDR3, as DNA: TGTGCCATTGCCCGGGGACTAGCGGGGGACAATGAGCAGTTCTTC. Translated, it gives CAIARGLAGDNEQFF.

In this sample, this clonotype turned up a few times. The chain joins TRBV2 to TRBJ2-1; possibly TRBD1 for D (6 bases). V was shortened by 7 bases and J by 4 bases, with 8 bases between the two germline ends. The CDR3 sequence is 12 residues long. CDR1 and CDR2 from the germline V gene are SNHLY and FYNNEI. In nucleotides, the CDR3 is TGTGCCAGCATTAGGGGGTACAATGAGCAGTTCTTC. Amino acid sequence: CASIRGYNEQFF.

In its sample, this clonotype was seen a few times. The V gene is TRBV7-3, the J gene TRBJ1-1; D might be TRBD1 (5 bases). CDR1 is SGHTA, CDR2 FQGTGA, per germline. V was clipped by 2 bases and J by 6 bases, with 16 bases between them. The CDR3 is 15 residues long. CDR3 in amino acids: CASSLQGGHIAEAFF. The CDR3 DNA reads as TGTGCCAGCAGCTTACAAGGCGGACATATCGCTGAAGCTTTCTTT.

For the CDR3, the DNA is TGTGCCACCAGCAGAGGGTCCTCGGAGTCCTACAATGAGCAGTTCTTC. This encodes CATSRGSSESYNEQFF. The V and J genes are TRBV15 and TRBJ2-1; D gene uncertain. The ends were cut back, 1 base at V and 1 base at J, with 11 bases in the middle. The CDR3 runs to 16 residues. Germline V lookup: CDR1 LNHNV, CDR2 YYDKDF (reference sequence).

The chain couples TRBV20-1 to TRBJ1-4; D is possibly TRBD1 (6 bases). V was cut by 4 bases and J by 8 bases, with 11 bases left in between. The germline gives CDR1 DFQATT, CDR2 SNEGSKA (reference sequence). The CDR3 covers 12 residues. CDR3 nucleotides: TGCAGTGCTACCCGGGGGCGGGAAAAACTGTTTTTT. The encoded protein is CSATRGREKLFF.

The rearrangement uses TRBV5-1 and TRBJ2-5, with D possibly called TRBD1 or TRBD2 (6 bases each). Trimming cost V 3 bases and J 2 bases, with 17 bases left between them. Germline-derived CDR1 and CDR2 are SGHRS and YFSETQ. There are 16 residues in the CDR3. As DNA, the CDR3 is TGCGCCAGCAGCTCCGGGACTGGGGGCATTCAAGAGACCCAGTACTTC. It translates to CASSSGTGGIQETQYF.

This clonotype has a handful of counts. V is TRBV12-3 or TRBV12-4 and J is TRBJ1-2; 7 nucleotides match TRBD1. Trimming at V came to 5 bases and at J to 4 bases, leaving 7 bases not matched to a gene. The CDR3 sequence is 14 residues long. Written as DNA, the CDR3 is TGTGCCAGCAGTCGCCGACAGGGTGGCTATGGCTACACCTTC. Protein: CASSRRQGGYGYTF.

V and J are TRBV9 and TRBJ1-6; D remains unclear. V lost 3 bases and J 8 bases, leaving 12 bases between the germline ends. Per the germline V gene, CDR1 is SGDLS and CDR2 is YYNGEE. This CDR3 has 14 residues. CDR3 bases: TGTGCCAGCAGCGCGAGGGATATTGATTCACCCCTCCACTTT. This codes for CASSARDIDSPLHF.

V is TRBV11-2 and J is TRBJ2-5; unclear D gene. The CDR3 is 15 amino acids. The germline V gene has CDR1 SGHAT and CDR2 FQNNGV. V was cut by 3 bases and J by 4 bases, with 15 bases left in between. The CDR3 is CASSFRLAEGETQYF. CDR3 in DNA: TGTGCCAGCAGCTTTCGTCTGGCCGAAGGAGAGACCCAGTACTTC.

CDR3 in amino acids: CASSRGLVYNEQFF. In DNA, the CDR3 is TGTGCCAGCAGTCGCGGACTAGTCTACAATGAGCAGTTCTTC. The chain combines TRBV12-3 or TRBV12-4 with TRBJ2-1; 7 positions agree with TRBD2. The V gene end was trimmed by 5 bases and the J gene end by 3 bases; junction bases not matched to a gene: 4. The CDR3 is 14 residues long.

The J gene is TRBJ1-2, the V gene TRBV20-1, with D perhaps matching TRBD1 (6 bases). V was pared by 1 base and J by 0 bases, with 15 bases between. The length of the CDR3 is 16 residues. CDR1 is DFQATT, CDR2 SNEGSKA, per germline (reference sequence). CDR3 DNA: TGCAGTGCTAGAGGGGGACCGGGACAAACTAACTATGGCTACACCTTC. It codes for CSARGGPGQTNYGYTF.

This clonotype was observed once. The chain couples TRBV7-2 to TRBJ2-7, with D unresolved. CDR3 length: 15 amino acids. Trimming removed 5 bases from V and 2 bases from J, with 16 bases in between. Germline V gene lookup returns CDR1 SGHTA and CDR2 FQGNSA. In nucleotides, the CDR3 is TGTGCCAGCAGCCCCGGGTCGAGTGGGGCCTACGAGCAGTACTTC. It yields the protein CASSPGSSGAYEQYF.

V gene TRBV7-8 combines with J gene TRBJ1-1; D call uncertain. Trimming removed 5 bases from V and 1 base from J, with 17 bases in between. This CDR3 spans 16 amino acids. Germline assignment: CDR1 SGHVS and CDR2 FQNEAQ. The CDR3 DNA reads TGTGCCAGCAGCCCACAGCGAGTTGATTGGAACACTGAAGCTTTCTTT. Amino acid sequence: CASSPQRVDWNTEAFF. The full variable domain, in which reference TRBV7-8 and TRBJ1-1 provide the parts outside the CDR3, is GAGVSQSPRYKVAKRGQDVALRCDPISGHVSLFWYQQALGQGPEFLTYFQNEAQLDKSGLPSDRFFAERPEGSVSTLKIQRTQQEDSAVYLCASSPQRVDWNTEAFFGQGTRLTVV.

This clonotype showed up just once. The chain has TRBV2 and TRBJ2-1, with TRBD2 matching over 11 bases. Unmatched junction bases numbered 9, after V lost 3 bases and J lost 11 bases. The germline V gene encodes CDR1 SNHLY and CDR2 FYNNEI. This CDR3 region has 15 residues. The CDR3 coding sequence is TGTGCCAGCAGTGAGGGACTAGCGGAGGGGGGAAAGCAGTTCTTC. Its translation is CASSEGLAEGGKQFF.

The J gene is TRBJ1-1, the V gene TRBV20-1; no clear D. The CDR3 is made up of 12 amino acids. Germline V CDR1 and CDR2: DFQATT, SNEGSKA (reference sequence). The V end was cut by 1 base, the J end by 1 base, with 4 bases between. The CDR3 coding sequence is TGCAGTGCTAGAGGCCGGAACACTGAAGCTTTCTTT. The encoded protein is CSARGRNTEAFF.

The CDR3 coding sequence is TGTGCCAGCAGCCAAACTTCTAGCGGCAATGAGCAGTTCTTC. Its translation is CASSQTSSGNEQFF. This chain links TRBV3-1 with TRBJ2-1, with 7 positions matching TRBD2. V shed 2 bases, J shed 6 bases, and the junction held 4 bases outside the gene matches. This CDR3 spans 14 amino acids. The germline gives CDR1 LGHDT, CDR2 YNNKEL (reference sequence).

This clonotype was detected only a few times. The V call is TRBV29-1, the J call TRBJ1-2; D is undetermined. The ends were cut back, 3 bases at V and 7 bases at J, with 15 bases in the middle. CDR3 size: 13 residues. Germline CDR1 reads SQVTM; CDR2 reads ANQGSEA. CDR3 coding DNA: TGCAGCGTTGATCGTCAAGCCCTTGGTGGCTACACCTTC. It codes for CSVDRQALGGYTF.

The V call is TRBV2, the J call TRBJ1-5; TRBD1 matches 7 bases. V shed 4 bases, J shed 7 bases, and the junction held 7 bases outside the gene matches. Germline loops: CDR1 SNHLY, CDR2 FYNNEI. CDR3 length equals 14 residues. As DNA, the CDR3 is TGTGCCAGCAGTGCGCAACAGGGGAGGCAGCCCCAGCATTTT. This translates into CASSAQQGRQPQHF. The complete variable domain, with remaining parts taken from reference TRBV2 and TRBJ1-5, reads EPEVTQTPSHQVTQMGQEVILRCVPISNHLYFYWYRQILGQKVEFLVSFYNNEISEKSEIFDDQFSVERPDGSNFTLKIRSTKLEDSAMYFCASSAQQGRQPQHFGDGTRLSIL.

This clonotype was recorded many times. The CDR3 bases are TGCAGCGTTGTGTCGCAAGGGCGCTACGAGCAGTACTTC. It codes for CSVVSQGRYEQYF. This sequence joins TRBV29-1 and TRBJ2-7; D is uncertain. The CDR3 is 13 amino acids. The V end was cut by 4 bases, the J end by 3 bases, with 13 bases between. The germline V gene encodes CDR1 SQVTM and CDR2 ANQGSEA.

This chain links TRBV20-1 with TRBJ1-1; the D is unclear. Per germline, CDR1 DFQATT and CDR2 SNEGSKA (reference sequence). The CDR3 consists of 11 residues. Trimming took 0 bases from V and 8 from J, leaving 7 bases between them. In DNA, the CDR3 is TGCAGTGCTAGAGAAATAGAAGAAGCTTTCTTT. The encoded protein is CSAREIEEAFF.

The sample holds a few counts of this clonotype. This chain links TRBV20-1 with TRBJ2-1, with TRBD2 identical over 12 bases. This CDR3 region has 18 residues. V dropped 0 bases and J dropped 10; count of bases not matched to a gene: 16. Per germline, CDR1 DFQATT and CDR2 SNEGSKA (reference sequence). In DNA, the CDR3 is TGCAGTGCTAGAGATGAGACTAGCGGGAGCTCTATTTACCGGGAGCAGTTCTTC. Its translation is CSARDETSGSSIYREQFF.